These 29 T cell receptor beta chains came from one sample sequenced in a study of cytomegalovirus exposure and HLA in healthy donors (dated by TCRdb to the late 2010s). Library creation used the immunoSEQ multiplex PCR assay. A mixture of 60 forward primers for TCR Vbeta segments and 13 reverse primers for TCR Jbeta segments was used in the multiplex PCR. Entries here come from immuneACCESS through TCRdb and include only in-frame sequences with V and J called. Some clones fail to appear in such tables; in the studies checked, an unresolved V gene covers under half of the shortfall, and the cause of the remainder is unknown. Present in this sample are about 160,000 clones, more than 65% of which were seen just once. The ten largest account for approximately 4.6% of the sample. The sequenced material came from PBMCs. The receptors were gathered from a man aged 18 to 30 in good health and CMV-seropositive.

CDR3 protein: CASSLGSKETQYF. The CDR3 region has the DNA TGTGCCAGCAGCTTAGGGAGTAAAGAGACCCAGTACTTC. This chain links TRBV7-9 with TRBJ2-5; D ambiguous. CDR1 SEHNR and CDR2 FQNEAQ come from the germline V gene (reference sequence). V was cut by 1 base and J by 3 bases, with 6 bases left in between. This CDR3 is built from 13 residues.

The V and J genes are TRBV4-1 and TRBJ2-3; D is uncertain. The CDR3 has 13 residues. Germline V lookup: CDR1 MGHRA, CDR2 YSYEKL. The germline V and J ends were trimmed by 1 base and 4 bases, with 6 bases remaining between them. The CDR3 DNA is TGCGCCAGCAGCCAAGGTTTCGCAGATACGCAGTATTTT. Translating gives CASSQGFADTQYF.

The chain couples TRBV10-3 to TRBJ2-7; TRBD2 matches at 11 bases. Per germline, CDR1 ENHRY and CDR2 SYGVKD. The CDR3 is 19 amino acids. The CDR3 DNA is TGTGCCATCATAACTCGGCCTAGCGGGAGGAATACGAGCTCCTACGAGCGGTACGTC. Residues: CAIITRPSGRNTSSYERYV.

This clone was detected once. The gene calls are TRBV18 and TRBJ2-1; 11 nucleotides agree with TRBD2. The germline gives CDR1 KGHSH, CDR2 LQKENI. Germline trimming cut 5 bases from V and 6 bases from J; bases unmatched to any gene: 6. This CDR3 comprises 15 residues. Written as DNA, the CDR3 is TGTGCCAGCTCAGCTACTAGCGGGAGTTCCAATGAGCAGTTCTTC. Residues: CASSATSGSSNEQFF.

The chain couples TRBV20-1 to TRBJ2-5, with D unclear. The CDR3 covers 11 residues. CDR1 and CDR2 (germline): DFQATT, SNEGSKA (reference sequence). Trimming cost V 8 bases and J 0 bases, with 7 bases left between them. CDR3 residues: CSPLNQETQYF. The CDR3 nucleotides are TGCAGTCCCCTTAACCAAGAGACCCAGTACTTC.

The chain couples TRBV5-6 to TRBJ1-1; D unresolved. The CDR3 loop spans 14 amino acids. V was trimmed by 3 bases and J by 3 bases, leaving 12 bases between them. The germline V gene has CDR1 SGHDT and CDR2 YYEEEE. The CDR3 DNA sequence: TGTGCCAGCAGCTCCGGGAGAAGACACACTGAAGCTTTCTTT. It translates to CASSSGRRHTEAFF.

This clone was counted a single time. V usage is TRBV19 and J usage is TRBJ1-4; 8 bases match TRBD1. The CDR3 consists of 13 residues. CDR1 and CDR2 (germline): LNHDA, SQIVND (reference sequence). V was pared by 7 bases and J by 3 bases, with 1 base of the junction left unmatched. As DNA, the CDR3 is TGTGCCAGTACAGGGGGCCCTAATGAAAAACTGTTTTTT. Its translation: CASTGGPNEKLFF.

This chain connects TRBV11-3 to TRBJ1-1; possibly TRBD1 for D (5 bases). CDR1 and CDR2 from the germline V gene are SGHNT and YENEEA. The CDR3 spans 14 residues. Trimming left V 5 bases short and J 5 bases short, with 15 bases between. CDR3 region: CASSPGQGWTEAFF. Here the CDR3 DNA reads TGTGCCAGCAGCCCAGGTCAGGGTTGGACTGAAGCTTTCTTT.

The chain combines TRBV7-2 with TRBJ2-1, with D uncertain. This CDR3 is 13 amino acids long. V was trimmed by 2 bases and J by 6 bases, leaving 8 bases between them. Germline-derived CDR1 and CDR2 are SGHTA and FQGNSA. The CDR3 protein is CASSLPSLNEQFF. The CDR3 DNA is TGTGCCAGCAGCTTACCTAGTCTCAATGAGCAGTTCTTC.

This chain joins TRBV7-6 and TRBJ2-3; the D gene is possibly TRBD2 (7 bases). V was clipped by 5 bases and J by 2 bases, with 20 bases between them. This CDR3 is built from 17 residues. Germline lookup yields CDR1 SGHVS and CDR2 FNYEAQ. CDR3 in DNA: TGTGCCAGCAGCCGACATATATACGCGGGGGCCACAGATACGCAGTATTTT. Its translation is CASSRHIYAGATDTQYF.

This clone was seen only a few times. The chain combines TRBV11-2 with TRBJ1-5; 10 bases match TRBD1. V dropped 5 bases and J dropped 5; count of bases not matched to a gene: 3. CDR1 and CDR2 from the germline V gene are SGHAT and FQNNGV. CDR3 length: 14 residues. The CDR3: CASSPGTGDQPQHF. The CDR3 nucleotides are TGTGCCAGCAGCCCCGGGACAGGGGATCAGCCCCAGCATTTT.

The J gene is TRBJ2-1, the V gene TRBV29-1; 10 nucleotides align to TRBD2. The germline gives CDR1 SQVTM, CDR2 ANQGSEA. The trim removed 6 bases at V and 12 bases at J, leaving 17 bases unmatched. The CDR3 length is 15 residues. CDR3 protein: CSVPPQASGRGGQFF. The CDR3 DNA reads as TGCAGCGTGCCCCCCCAGGCTAGCGGGAGAGGGGGGCAGTTCTTC.

J is TRBJ1-3 and V is TRBV18; 8 bases are a match to TRBD1. There are 15 residues in the CDR3. The ends lost 6 bases at V and 0 bases at J; junction bases unmatched: 4. Germline lookup yields CDR1 KGHSH and CDR2 LQKENI. The CDR3 is CASSQGQDSGNTIYF. In DNA, the CDR3 is TGTGCCAGCTCCCAGGGACAGGACTCTGGAAACACCATATATTTT.

The chain employs TRBV30 and TRBJ1-6; 10 positions match TRBD1. The CDR3 totals 13 residues. The trim removed 7 bases at V and 10 bases at J, leaving 7 bases unmatched. Germline V CDR1 and CDR2: GTSNPN, SVGIG (reference sequence). The CDR3 coding sequence is TGTGCCTCCGACCGGGACAGGGGATCACCCCTCCACTTT. Translating gives CASDRDRGSPLHF.

The chain recombines TRBV6-1 with TRBJ2-7; weak D call: TRBD1 (6 bases). Trimming took 3 bases from V and 2 from J, leaving 14 bases between them. Germline V CDR1 and CDR2: MNHNS, SASEGT. The CDR3 length is 15 residues. The CDR3 is CASSEPRDIPYEQYV. CDR3 in DNA: TGTGCCAGCAGTGAGCCCCGGGACATCCCCTACGAGCAGTACGTC.

This clone was detected a few times. This rearrangement joins TRBV6-1 to TRBJ1-4; D is unclear. The CDR3 extends over 15 amino acids. CDR1 and CDR2 (germline): MNHNS, SASEGT. V dropped 5 bases and J dropped 5 bases, with 15 bases sitting between them. The chain's CDR3 is CASSQFPRLNEKLFF. The DNA for the CDR3 is TGTGCCAGCAGTCAATTCCCCAGGCTAAATGAAAAACTGTTTTTT.

Regarding this clone: Other DNA sequences in this sample translate to the same CDR3. The chain couples TRBV5-4 to TRBJ1-4; 11 bases align to TRBD1. Per germline, CDR1 SGHNT and CDR2 YYREEE (reference sequence). The CDR3 sequence is 16 residues long. The V segment lost 4 bases and the J segment 1 base; nucleotides outside the gene matches: 3. The CDR3, as DNA: TGTGCCAGCAGCCCGGGACAGGGGGTAACTAATGAAAAACTGTTTTTT. Its protein product is CASSPGQGVTNEKLFF.

V gene TRBV28 combines with J gene TRBJ1-2; a weak D match, TRBD1 (5 bases). The CDR3 sequence is 14 residues long. V lost 6 bases and J 4 bases, leaving 15 bases between the germline ends. Germline V gene data show CDR1 as MDHEN and CDR2 as SYDVKM. CDR3 sequence (DNA): TGTGCCAGCAGCCTCGCCGCGGGACTCTATGGCTACACCTTC. Residues: CASSLAAGLYGYTF.

The rearrangement links TRBV2 to TRBJ1-2, with TRBD1 matching 10 bases. Germline trimming cut 10 bases from V and 5 bases from J; bases unmatched to any gene: 10. Germline V gene sequence: CDR1 SNHLY, CDR2 FYNNEI. The CDR3 has 14 amino acids. CDR3 nucleotide sequence: TGTGCCACCTTCTCCGGACAGGGGGATTATGGCTACACCTTC. This translates into CATFSGQGDYGYTF.

V usage is TRBV6-5 and J usage is TRBJ2-5; weak D call: TRBD1 (5 bases). This CDR3 spans 12 amino acids. Germline lookup yields CDR1 MNHEY and CDR2 SVGAGI. V was clipped by 10 bases and J by 3 bases, with 12 bases between them. In DNA, the CDR3 is TGTGCCACTCGGACGGACAAAGAGACCCAGTACTTC. Its protein product is CATRTDKETQYF.

Note on this clone: A read error may produce the germline difference seen at one junction end. CDR3 bases: TGTGCCAGCTCACCCCGACAGGGGTCCTCTAATTCACCCCTCCACTTT. As protein: CASSPRQGSSNSPLHF. This sequence joins TRBV18 and TRBJ1-6; the match to TRBD1 covers 8 bases. This CDR3 region has 16 residues. CDR1 and CDR2 (germline): KGHSH, LQKENI. The whole variable domain, remainder taken from reference TRBV18 and TRBJ1-6, is NAGVMQNPRHLVRRRGQEARLRCSPMKGHSHVYWYRQLPEEGLKFMVYLQKENIIDESGMPKERFSAEFPKEGPSILRIQQVVRGDSAAYFCASSPRQGSSNSPLHFGNGTRLTVT.

V is TRBV7-9 and J is TRBJ2-1; D is ambiguous. Germline assignment: CDR1 SEHNR and CDR2 FQNEAQ (reference sequence). The CDR3 is 16 residues long. With 4 bases removed from V and 0 bases from J, the gap between germline ends came to 13 bases. The CDR3 sequence: CASSSAQRSSYNEQFF. CDR3 in DNA: TGTGCCAGCAGCTCGGCGCAGAGGAGCTCCTACAATGAGCAGTTCTTC.

The V and J genes are TRBV5-1 and TRBJ1-1; no clear D. V lost 2 bases and J 7 bases, leaving 9 bases between the germline ends. This CDR3 has 12 residues. Germline loops: CDR1 SGHRS, CDR2 YFSETQ. CDR3 residues: CASSFTRGEAFF. The CDR3 DNA is TGCGCCAGCAGCTTTACTCGTGGTGAAGCTTTCTTT.

The rearrangement uses TRBV10-3 and TRBJ2-1, with TRBD1 as a possible D gene (5 bases). CDR1 and CDR2 (germline): ENHRY, SYGVKD. V lost 8 bases and J 12 bases, leaving 20 bases between the germline ends. There are 13 residues in the CDR3. CDR3 loop: CAIEREAGLGQFF. The CDR3 nucleotides are TGTGCCATCGAGCGAGAGGCAGGGTTGGGGCAGTTCTTC.

This chain links TRBV9 with TRBJ1-6; TRBD1 matches 10 bases. The CDR3 totals 15 residues. Germline trimming cut 0 bases from V and 7 bases from J; bases unmatched to any gene: 1. The germline CDR1 and CDR2 sequences are SGDLS and YYNGEE. The CDR3 here is CASSVATGGNSPLHF. Written as DNA, the CDR3 is TGTGCCAGCAGCGTAGCGACAGGGGGCAATTCACCCCTCCACTTT.

The rearrangement links TRBV5-6 to TRBJ2-1; 7 bases agree with TRBD2. This CDR3 has 15 residues. Per the germline V gene, CDR1 is SGHDT and CDR2 is YYEEEE. V gave up 5 bases and J gave up 2 bases; unmatched junction bases: 7. CDR3 region: CASRELASPYNEQFF. The DNA of the CDR3 is TGTGCCAGCAGGGAACTAGCGTCCCCCTACAATGAGCAGTTCTTC.

V gene TRBV6-5 combines with J gene TRBJ2-7; D remains unclear. The germline CDR1 and CDR2 sequences are MNHEY and SVGAGI. The V gene lost 4 bases and the J gene lost 5 bases, with 18 bases spanning the gap. CDR3 size: 15 residues. The CDR3 spells CASSSKRPPNHEQYV. CDR3 sequence (DNA): TGTGCCAGCAGTTCCAAGAGGCCTCCTAACCACGAGCAGTACGTC.

The chain recombines TRBV5-6 with TRBJ1-1, with D possibly TRBD1 on 5 matching bases. Germline CDR1 reads SGHDT; CDR2 reads YYEEEE. CDR3 size: 14 residues. V was trimmed by 2 bases and J by 2 bases, leaving 10 bases between them. The CDR3 reads CASSFDSFNTEAFF. The CDR3 region has the DNA TGTGCCAGCAGCTTTGACAGTTTCAACACTGAAGCTTTCTTT.

This sequence joins TRBV5-1 and TRBJ1-2; a possible D gene is TRBD1 (5 bases). The CDR3 length is 14 residues. V was cut by 3 bases and J by 1 base, with 10 bases left in between. Germline V gene data show CDR1 as SGHRS and CDR2 as YFSETQ. Here the CDR3 DNA reads TGCGCCAGCAGCTCAGCGGGGGATAACTATGGCTACACCTTC. Protein sequence: CASSSAGDNYGYTF.